This paragraph covers one T cell receptor beta chain sequence. The CDR3 sequence is 14 residues long. CDR1 SQVTM and CDR2 ANQGSEA come from the germline V gene. V lost 0 bases to trimming and J lost 2 bases, with 10 bases between them. This sample was included in a study of blood T cells in healthy people across ages. The second PCR ran about 6 to 11 cycles with a sample-barcoded 5' primer and J-beta primers. Via MiXCR, TCRdb re-called the 5' RACE reads, giving one row per CDR3 protein. The repertoire has 720,000 or so distinct CDR3 sequences, roughly 41% of them found once; the top ten carry about 32%. Each donor had approximately 10 milliliters of peripheral blood drawn.

The clonotype was recovered from a man aged 80 or over in good health. The sequenced material came from blood. The rearrangement uses TRBV29-1 and TRBJ1-1, with D maybe TRBD1 (5 bases). In DNA form, the CDR3 reads TGCAGCGTTGAAGAGGGGGGATTAAACACTGAAGCTTTCTTT. Its translation: CSVEEGGLNTEAFF.